A selection of T cell receptor beta chains follows, all from one sample in a study of cytotoxic CD8 clonotypes in ibrutinib-treated CLL. The repertoire was sequenced with immunoSEQ multiplex PCR; TCRdb's copy has only in-frame clones and lacks some. The table shows a few hundred thousand clones, with roughly 80% occurring only once. Sequenced here: PBMCs, sampled before ibrutinib treatment. These receptors originate from a human donor with chronic lymphocytic leukemia. Each CDR3 is given with its conserved first and last residue. A D gene is named only where the DNA matches it firmly. Size values are once, few and many counts, or a class for expanded clones, and some rows have none.

.,TRBJ2-7,TRBV5-1,few,TGCGCCAGCCGCACTTCTGACAGCGGATCCTACGAGCAGTACTTC,CASRTSDSGSYEQYF
TRBD1,TRBJ2-3,TRBV9,.,TGTGCCAGCAGCATTACAGGGGGCTTTAACACAGATACGCAGTATTTT,CASSITGGFNTDTQYF
.,TRBJ2-6,TRBV7-2,.,TGTGCCAGCAGCTTAAGGTCACACGCCTCTGGGGCCAACGTCCTGACTTTC,CASSLRSHASGANVLTF
TRBD1,TRBJ2-7,TRBV11-2,once,TGTGCCAGCAGCTTAGGAGGGTACAGGGGTAGCGAGCAGTACTTC,CASSLGGYRGSEQYF
TRBD2,TRBJ2-7,TRBV7-9,.,TGTGCCAGCAGCTCGACTCAGCCTAGCGGGAGCTCCTACGAGCAGTACTTC,CASSSTQPSGSSYEQYF
.,TRBJ1-5,TRBV28,.,TGTGCCAGCAGTTTTTCCCGCAATCAGCCCCAGCATTTT,CASSFSRNQPQHF
.,TRBJ1-2,TRBV27,.,TGTGCCAGCTGGTCGGAGAGCGGCTACACCTTC,CASWSESGYTF
.,TRBJ1-4,TRBV7-3,.,TGTGCCAGCAGCCGGGGTGAAAAACTGTTTTTT,CASSRGEKLFF
.,TRBJ1-3,TRBV28,once,TGTGCCAGCAGTTTATTGGGGGCTGGAAACACCATATATTTT,CASSLLGAGNTIYF
.,TRBJ1-1,TRBV4-1,.,TGCGCCAGCAGCCAAGATCCAGGGCGGACTAACACTGAAGCTTTCTTT,CASSQDPGRTNTEAFF
.,TRBJ2-5,TRBV4-2,.,TGTGCCAGCAGCCAATTTAGGACCCCCTCAGAGACCCAGTACTTC,CASSQFRTPSETQYF
.,TRBJ2-2,TRBV5-8,.,TGTGCCAGCAGCCGTCCGGGACGGACCAACACCGGGGAGCTGTTTTTT,CASSRPGRTNTGELFF
TRBD1,TRBJ2-1,TRBV5-1,.,TGCGCCAGCAGCCTAGGACAGGGGGCTGGGCGTGAGCAGTTCTTC,CASSLGQGAGREQFF
TRBD2,TRBJ2-7,TRBV14,.,TGTGCCAGCAGCCCAGGGAGGCTAGCGGGAGGGTTATCCTACGAGCAGTACTTC,CASSPGRLAGGLSYEQYF
TRBD1,TRBJ1-4,TRBV5-4,.,TGTGCCAGCAGCTTGGCGACAGGGGATGAAAAACTGTTTTTT,CASSLATGDEKLFF
.,TRBJ2-7,TRBV5-1,.,TGCGCCAGCAGCCAACGACCAGGGTCCTACGAGCAGTACTTC,CASSQRPGSYEQYF
TRBD2,TRBJ2-7,TRBV30,few,TGTGCCTGGTCAGGGACTAGCGGATTCTCCTACGAGCAGTACTTC,CAWSGTSGFSYEQYF
.,TRBJ2-2,TRBV7-9,.,TGTGCCAGCAGCCCCCGGGCCTCCGGTCGGGAGTCCACCGGGGAGCTGTTTTTT,CASSPRASGRESTGELFF
TRBD1,TRBJ1-4,TRBV30,.,TGTGCCTGGAGTGGGACTACAGGGGTTGCTGAAAAACTGTTTTTT,CAWSGTTGVAEKLFF
.,TRBJ1-3,TRBV6-5,few,TGTGCCAGCAGTCGGAATTGGGGGTTCGGAAACACCATATATTTT,CASSRNWGFGNTIYF
.,TRBJ2-1,TRBV4-3,.,TGCGCCAGCAGCCCCCTACCCCGGGCCAGCAATGAGCAGTTCTTC,CASSPLPRASNEQFF
TRBD2,TRBJ2-3,TRBV6-5,once,TGTGCCAGCACCCCCGGGACTAGCATCACAGATACGCAGTATTTT,CASTPGTSITDTQYF
.,TRBJ2-5,TRBV29-1,.,TGCAGCGTTGAAGTGGGCGAGACCCAGTACTTC,CSVEVGETQYF
.,TRBJ1-2,TRBV6-5,.,TGTGCCAGCAGTACGACGATGAACTATGGCTACACCTTC,CASSTTMNYGYTF
.,TRBJ1-1,TRBV6-1,.,TGTGCCAGCAGTGAGGATTTTCGAGACACTGAAGCTTTCTTT,CASSEDFRDTEAFF
.,TRBJ2-7,TRBV15,.,TGTGCCACCAGCAGAGATCTCGGGGCTGGAAACTACGAGCAGTACTTC,CATSRDLGAGNYEQYF
.,TRBJ2-7,TRBV19,few,TGTGCCAGTAGTAACTGGGACTCAGAGTACGAGCAGTACTTC,CASSNWDSEYEQYF
.,TRBJ2-5,TRBV11-3,once,TGTGCCAGCAGCTTAATTTCAGGGATAAAGGAGACCCAGTACTTC,CASSLISGIKETQYF
.,TRBJ1-4,TRBV18,.,TGTGCCAGCTCACCAGACCGCGGCGGTGAAAAACTGTTTTTT,CASSPDRGGEKLFF